The 9 T cell receptor beta chains listed next were all sequenced from one sample in a study of shared clonotypes between healthy human individuals. The assay was immunoSEQ multiplex PCR, and TCRdb's table has in-frame clones only and misses some. The sample contains millions of clones, approximately 94% of which appear only once. CD45RO-negative cells were positively selected for CCR7, leaving out terminally differentiated effector memory CD45RA+ cells. Sample: naive CD8+ T cells from PBMCs. The receptor source for this set is a man aged 18 to 29 in good health. Some clones in this sample may be carry-over from other donors' samples.

The chain employs TRBV6-1 and TRBJ2-5, with TRBD2 matching 13 bases. This CDR3 contains 18 residues. The V gene's germline CDR1 is MNHNS and CDR2 SASEGT. The V gene end was trimmed by 1 base and the J gene end by 4 bases; junction bases not matched to a gene: 9. The CDR3 DNA is TGTGCCAGCAGTGAAGAAGAGGGACTAGCGGGAAATTTAGAGACCCAGTACTTC. It encodes CASSEEEGLAGNLETQYF.

DNA of the CDR3: TGTGCCAGCAACGACCTACTAGCGGGAGTGGGGAATACGCAGTATTTT. This sequence encodes CASNDLLAGVGNTQYF. The chain links TRBV27 to TRBJ2-3, with TRBD2 matching over 11 bases. V dropped 7 bases and J dropped 7; count of bases not matched to a gene: 13. CDR1 and CDR2 (germline): MNHEY, SMNVEV (reference sequence). The length of the CDR3 is 16 residues.

The chain joins TRBV5-1 to TRBJ2-7, with D unclear. The CDR3 contains 14 residues. V was trimmed by 3 bases and J by 0 bases, leaving 10 bases between them. CDR1 is SGHRS and CDR2 is YFSETQ in the germline V gene. The CDR3 DNA reads TGCGCCAGCAGCTCAGTGGCCCGCTCCTACGAGCAGTACTTC. Translation: CASSSVARSYEQYF.

This chain links TRBV5-6 with TRBJ2-7; 9 positions agree with TRBD1. The V gene's germline CDR1 is SGHDT and CDR2 YYEEEE. The CDR3 is made up of 17 amino acids. V lost 0 bases, J lost 3 bases, and 10 bases stayed unmatched. The CDR3 region is CASSLVSGTGQVYEQYF. The CDR3 DNA reads TGTGCCAGCAGCTTGGTGTCCGGGACAGGGCAGGTCTACGAGCAGTACTTC. The full variable domain, rest sourced from reference TRBV5-6 and TRBJ2-7, is DAGVTQSPTHLIKTRGQQVTLRCSPKSGHDTVSWYQQALGQGPQFIFQYYEEEERQRGNFPDRFSGHQFPNYSSELNVNALLLGDSALYLCASSLVSGTGQVYEQYFGPGTRLTVT.

The chain links TRBV14 to TRBJ2-1; TRBD2 might be the D (6 bases). Trimming took 1 base from V and 15 from J, leaving 19 bases between them. The CDR3 runs 14 residues. Germline values: CDR1 SGHDN, CDR2 FVKESK. Here the CDR3 reads CASSQGRLPSDRFF. Here the CDR3 DNA reads TGTGCCAGCAGCCAAGGGAGACTTCCTAGCGATCGGTTCTTC.

This clone was seen just once. V is TRBV6-5 and J is TRBJ2-2; D not resolved. This CDR3 has 14 residues. V lost 0 bases and J 6 bases, leaving 8 bases between the germline ends. The germline gives CDR1 MNHEY, CDR2 SVGAGI. Here the CDR3 DNA reads TGTGCCAGCAGTTACTCCGGCGGAGCCGGGGAGCTGTTTTTT. Protein product: CASSYSGGAGELFF.

The gene calls are TRBV15 and TRBJ1-2, with unresolved D. This CDR3 region has 14 residues. The germline CDR1 and CDR2 sequences are LNHNV and YYDKDF (reference sequence). Trimming shortened V by 0 bases and J by 10 bases, and 15 bases separated the two germline ends. In DNA, the CDR3 is TGTGCCACCAGCAGAGATGCGTCCTTCTGGGACTACACCTTC. This sequence encodes CATSRDASFWDYTF. Looking up the rest from reference TRBV15 and TRBJ1-2 gives the full variable domain: DAMVIQNPRYQVTQFGKPVTLSCSQTLNHNVMYWYQQKSSQAPKLLFHYYDKDFNNEADTPDNFQSRRPNTSFCFLDIRSPGLGDTAMYLCATSRDASFWDYTFGSGTRLTVV.

With regard to this clone: Other DNA sequences within the sample encode an identical CDR3. The rearrangement uses TRBV15 and TRBJ2-5; 7 bases line up with TRBD1. Losses at the gene ends were 3 bases for V and 5 bases for J; bases not matched to a gene: 6. The CDR3 contains 14 residues. From germline, CDR1 is LNHNV and CDR2 YYDKDF (reference sequence). The CDR3 sequence is CATSRNRGRETQYF. In DNA, the CDR3 is TGTGCCACCAGCAGGAACAGGGGAAGGGAGACCCAGTACTTC.

This chain joins TRBV5-1 and TRBJ2-2, with D unclear. The germline V gene has CDR1 SGHRS and CDR2 YFSETQ. V lost 5 bases to trimming and J lost 8 bases, with 4 bases between them. This CDR3 has 10 residues. This CDR3 is CASSNGELFF. In DNA form, the CDR3 reads TGCGCCAGCAGTAATGGGGAGCTGTTTTTT.